A single TCR beta chain is shown here with its context. CDR1 is SGDLS and CDR2 is YYNGEE in the germline V gene. The V and J ends lost 0 bases and 0 bases respectively, with 12 bases between them. CDR3 length equals 17 residues. This specimen comes from a study of response to subunit inactivated influenza vaccine. TCRdb redid the calling of the RT-PCR reads with MiXCR, one entry per CDR3 protein. Of 500,000 to 600,000 distinct CDR3 sequences listed, 12% are singletons. The source of this sequence is a man between 50 and 59 years old who received an inactivated influenza vaccine. The chain carries TRBV9 and TRBJ2-2, with unresolved D. Sequenced material: PBMCs from blood, taken on the day of vaccination. The CDR3 here is CASSVALAGSNTGELFF. The CDR3 coding sequence is TGTGCCAGCAGCGTAGCTCTCGCAGGATCGAACACCGGGGAGCTGTTTTTT.